These 26 T cell receptor beta chains originate from one sample sequenced in a study of metastatic and nonmetastatic thyroid tumors. Through MiXCR, TCRdb re-clonotyped the PCR reads. The sample contains fewer than 18,000 clones, roughly 23% of which appear only once. All patients reached thyroid surgery having received no treatment beforehand. Sequenced sample: tumor tissue. These receptors originate from a female donor with papillary thyroid cancer or a benign thyroid nodule (not recorded which). Some clones in this sample may be carry-over from other donors' samples.

In its sample, this clone ranks as medium-sized. The sample contains more than one DNA sequence encoding this CDR3. The rearrangement uses TRBV6-5 and TRBJ2-1; tentatively, D is TRBD1 or TRBD2 (5 bases each). Germline V gene lookup returns CDR1 MNHEY and CDR2 SVGAGI. V was pared by 7 bases and J by 0 bases, with 19 bases between. CDR3 length: 17 residues. CDR3 nucleotide sequence: TGTGCCAGCACCCCGCCCGTGGGACCGAGCTCCTACAATGAGCAGTTCTTC. It codes for CASTPPVGPSSYNEQFF.

This clone is categorized as medium-sized. The chain is built from TRBV10-3 and TRBJ1-1; D is uncertain. The germline V and J ends were trimmed by 2 bases and 1 base, with 5 bases remaining between them. Germline-derived CDR1 and CDR2 are ENHRY and SYGVKD. The CDR3 has 13 residues. The CDR3 sequence: CAISEEGNTEAFF. The CDR3 DNA is TGTGCCATCAGTGAGGAGGGGAACACTGAAGCTTTCTTT.

This rearrangement joins TRBV4-2 to TRBJ2-6; 7 bases align to TRBD2. This CDR3 spans 16 amino acids. Germline V gives CDR1 LGHNA, CDR2 YNFKEQ. Trimming at V came to 4 bases and at J to 0 bases, leaving 3 bases not matched to a gene. CDR3 bases: TGTGCCAGCAGCCCGACTAGCAGCTCTGGGGCCAACGTCCTGACTTTC. This gives the protein CASSPTSSSGANVLTF.

This clone qualifies as medium-sized. The J gene is TRBJ1-6, the V gene TRBV19; D call uncertain. The CDR3 covers 15 residues. From germline, CDR1 is LNHDA and CDR2 SQIVND (reference sequence). Trimming stripped 5 bases from V and 6 bases from J, with 14 bases between. As DNA, the CDR3 is TGTGCCAGTAGTCTCGCTGGAGGGAGTAATTCACCCCTCCACTTT. Its protein is CASSLAGGSNSPLHF. The whole variable domain, remainder taken from reference TRBV19 and TRBJ1-6, is DGGITQSPKYLFRKEGQNVTLSCEQNLNHDAMYWYRQDPGQGLRLIYYSQIVNDFQKGDIAEGYSVSREKKESFPLTVTSAQKNPTAFYLCASSLAGGSNSPLHFGNGTRLTVT.

This clone appeared many times. The chain joins TRBV11-3 to TRBJ2-3; unclear D gene. Germline V lookup: CDR1 SGHNT, CDR2 YENEEA. V lost 6 bases, J lost 6 bases, and 16 bases lay in between. This CDR3 is built from 14 residues. The DNA of the CDR3 is TGTGCCAGCAGTAAAGGCGGACCCCTTGATACGCAGTATTTT. Translating it yields CASSKGGPLDTQYF.

The V gene is TRBV5-1, the J gene TRBJ2-1; D is unresolved. Trimming pared 4 bases from V and 8 bases from J, leaving 16 bases between. The CDR3 spans 14 residues. Germline V gives CDR1 SGHRS, CDR2 YFSETQ. CDR3 nucleotides: TGCGCCAGCAGCCAAGGGAAGGGTTTCGATGAGCAGTTCTTC. Amino acids: CASSQGKGFDEQFF.

This clone was counted many times. The gene calls are TRBV5-4 and TRBJ2-1; no reliable D call. V was shortened by 0 bases and J by 0 bases, with 1 base between the two germline ends. The CDR3 has 13 amino acids. Germline assignment: CDR1 SGHNT and CDR2 YYREEE (reference sequence). The chain's CDR3 is CASSLDSYNEQFF. In nucleotides, the CDR3 is TGTGCCAGCAGCTTGGACTCCTACAATGAGCAGTTCTTC.

This chain connects TRBV19 to TRBJ2-5, with D possibly being TRBD2 (6 bases). Trimming pared 10 bases from V and 4 bases from J, leaving 16 bases between. This CDR3 contains 13 residues. CDR1 is LNHDA and CDR2 is SQIVND in the germline V gene (reference sequence). CDR3 amino acids: CATSPPGGETQYF. Written as DNA, the CDR3 is TGTGCCACTTCCCCGCCCGGGGGAGAGACCCAGTACTTC.

This clone was detected only a few times. This chain joins TRBV6-1 and TRBJ1-4; no definite D call. With 6 bases removed from V and 7 bases from J, the gap between germline ends came to 12 bases. The CDR3 is 13 amino acids. Germline V lookup: CDR1 MNHNS, CDR2 SASEGT. The CDR3 is CASSTPGSEKLFF. CDR3 coding DNA: TGTGCCAGCAGCACCCCGGGGAGTGAAAAACTGTTTTTT.

By share, this clone counts as medium-sized (0.01 to 0.1%). One end of the junction does not line up with germline, which may come from a read error. This chain links TRBV20-1 with TRBJ1-3; D remains ambiguous. This CDR3 contains 12 residues. In germline, CDR1 is DFQATT, CDR2 SNEGSKA (reference sequence). The CDR3 DNA follows: TGCAGTGCCAGAGGGAACGTTGACACCATATATTTT. Its protein is CSARGNVDTIYF.

This clone appeared many times. The rearrangement joins TRBV2 to TRBJ2-5, with 8 bases matching TRBD1. The CDR3 length is 14 residues. With V trimmed by 2 bases and J by 4 bases, 3 bases remained unmatched. From germline, CDR1 is SNHLY and CDR2 FYNNEI. The CDR3 loop reads CASSETGGRETQYF. The DNA of the CDR3 is TGTGCCAGCAGTGAAACAGGGGGGAGAGAGACCCAGTACTTC.

The table lists this clone with many counts. The chain links TRBV4-1 to TRBJ2-4; 9 bases align to TRBD1. The CDR3 consists of 15 residues. The germline gives CDR1 MGHRA, CDR2 YSYEKL. V lost 4 bases, J lost 8 bases, and 9 bases stayed unmatched. The CDR3 DNA reads TGCGCCAGCAGCCTAACTCCGGGACAGGGCGACATTCAGTACTTC. Encoded protein: CASSLTPGQGDIQYF.

This clone was picked up many times. The rearrangement joins TRBV5-6 to TRBJ2-1; 8 bases fit TRBD2. The CDR3 covers 14 residues. V lost 0 bases and J lost 6; bases outside the gene matches: 2. Germline V gene sequence: CDR1 SGHDT, CDR2 YYEEEE. CDR3 in amino acids: CASSLAGTSNEQFF. Written as DNA, the CDR3 is TGTGCCAGCAGCTTGGCCGGGACTAGCAATGAGCAGTTCTTC.

This clone was recorded many times. The rearrangement joins TRBV7-9 to TRBJ2-3; D call uncertain. The ends were cut back, 1 base at V and 4 bases at J, with 9 bases in the middle. The CDR3 is made up of 14 amino acids. CDR1 is SEHNR, CDR2 FQNEAQ, per germline (reference sequence). As DNA, the CDR3 is TGTGCCAGCAGCTTAGGTCCCGGGTCAGATACGCAGTATTTT. Translation: CASSLGPGSDTQYF.

In its sample, this clone is medium-sized. The chain couples TRBV28 to TRBJ2-7, with 11 bases aligning to TRBD2. The germline V gene has CDR1 MDHEN and CDR2 SYDVKM. CDR3 length equals 17 residues. The V gene end was trimmed by 6 bases and the J gene end by 6 bases; junction bases not matched to a gene: 16. CDR3 amino acids: CASSAPPTSGRTFEQYF. CDR3 in DNA: TGTGCCAGCAGCGCCCCCCCCACTAGCGGGAGAACCTTCGAGCAGTACTTC.

This clone came up a few times. V and J are TRBV19 and TRBJ1-4, with D maybe TRBD1 (5 bases). CDR1 LNHDA and CDR2 SQIVND come from the germline V gene (reference sequence). This CDR3 is built from 13 residues. The CDR3 sequence is CAVLDTANEKLFF. CDR3 nucleotide sequence: TGTGCTGTGCTGGACACTGCTAATGAAAAACTGTTTTTT.

This clone was recorded at least ten times. V is TRBV19 and J is TRBJ1-5; no clear D. Germline V CDR1 and CDR2: LNHDA, SQIVND (reference sequence). The CDR3 totals 15 residues. V was trimmed by 4 bases and J by 5 bases, leaving 15 bases between them. The CDR3 spells CASSTRGFKDQPQHF. CDR3 bases: TGTGCCAGTAGTACCCGGGGTTTTAAAGATCAGCCCCAGCATTTT.

V and J are TRBV6-1 and TRBJ1-6; D gene ambiguous. The CDR3 consists of 13 residues. V gave up 5 bases and J gave up 17 bases, with 19 bases separating them. From germline, CDR1 is MNHNS and CDR2 SASEGT. Here the CDR3 reads CASSSNGKWAVHF. DNA of the CDR3: TGTGCCAGCAGTTCGAATGGGAAGTGGGCCGTCCACTTT.

The CDR3 nucleotides are TGTGCCAGCAGTGCAAACCCAGACACCCAAACCGGGGAGCTGTTTTTT. This gives the protein CASSANPDTQTGELFF. This chain uses TRBV9 with TRBJ2-2; D gene unclear. Germline V gene data show CDR1 as SGDLS and CDR2 as YYNGEE. Deletions cut 5 bases from V and 5 bases from J, with 19 bases between. This CDR3 has 16 residues.

This chain uses TRBV4-1 with TRBJ2-3, with a possible D match to TRBD2 (5 bases). The CDR3 loop spans 15 amino acids. V was cut by 4 bases and J by 1 base, with 12 bases left in between. CDR1 MGHRA and CDR2 YSYEKL come from the germline V gene. CDR3: CASSPSLSGTDTQYF. The CDR3 DNA reads as TGCGCCAGCAGCCCCAGTCTTAGCGGCACAGATACGCAGTATTTT.

The chain joins TRBV20-1 to TRBJ2-1; TRBD2 agrees at 9 bases. The CDR3 runs 14 residues. The ends lost 6 bases at V and 12 bases at J; junction bases unmatched: 15. Germline CDR1 DFQATT, CDR2 SNEGSKA (reference sequence). This chain's CDR3 is CSAISGGTAGGQFF. The CDR3 nucleotides read TGCAGTGCCATCAGCGGGGGGACCGCCGGGGGGCAGTTCTTC.

The table lists this clone with many counts. The chain employs TRBV3-1 and TRBJ2-1; 10 bases align to TRBD2. Per germline, CDR1 LGHDT and CDR2 YNNKEL (reference sequence). V shed 2 bases and J 7 bases; nucleotides not matched to a gene: 2. CDR3 length: 14 residues. The CDR3 DNA is TGTGCCAGCAGCCAATTAGCGGGAGGTAATGAGCAGTTCTTC. Its translation is CASSQLAGGNEQFF.

This clone was picked up many times. This chain links TRBV7-9 with TRBJ2-2; D gene uncertain. Germline loops: CDR1 SEHNR, CDR2 FQNEAQ (reference sequence). This CDR3 contains 14 residues. V dropped 1 base and J dropped 6 bases, with 9 bases sitting between them. The CDR3 sequence is CASSLVTGSGELFF. DNA of the CDR3: TGTGCCAGCAGCTTAGTGACGGGCTCCGGGGAGCTGTTTTTT.

This clone was picked up a small number of times. CDR3 residues: CASSVDIVHYEQYF. For the CDR3, the DNA is TGTGCCAGCAGCGTAGACATAGTACACTACGAGCAGTACTTC. This sequence joins TRBV5-5 and TRBJ2-7; no reliable D call. This CDR3 contains 14 residues. Trimming cost V 4 bases and J 3 bases, with 14 bases left between them. Germline V gene sequence: CDR1 SGHKS, CDR2 YYEKEE (reference sequence).

This clone was counted a few times. V gene TRBV6-1 combines with J gene TRBJ1-2; D unresolved. CDR1 and CDR2 from the germline V gene are MNHNS and SASEGT. The V end lost 10 bases, the J end lost 1 base, and 13 bases lay between the germline ends. This CDR3 is built from 13 residues. CDR3 region: CATLAEGNYGYTF. The CDR3 region has the DNA TGTGCCACACTTGCAGAGGGTAACTATGGCTACACCTTC.

This clone was detected ten times or more. The chain joins TRBV3-1 to TRBJ1-6, with D possibly matching TRBD1 (6 bases). Looked up from germline, CDR1 is LGHDT and CDR2 is YNNKEL (reference sequence). The CDR3 is made up of 17 amino acids. The V gene lost 4 bases and the J gene lost 6 bases, with 19 bases spanning the gap. CDR3 residues: CASSPRWTVPLNSPLHF. The CDR3 coding sequence is TGTGCCAGCAGCCCCCGTTGGACAGTTCCGCTTAATTCACCCCTCCACTTT.